This passage covers 31 T cell receptor beta chains from one sample sequenced in a study of T cell responses to AZD1222 COVID-19 vaccine. Some clones are missing from TCRdb's copy, which holds only in-frame ones; the method was immunoSEQ multiplex PCR. This sample has 110,000 or so clones; just over 85% occur once, and the top ten carry under 20%. The specimen comprised peripheral blood, sampled 28 days after the second AZD1222 dose. Every receptor here comes from an adult who received the AZD1222 COVID-19 vaccine.

This clone was seen more than once but under ten times. This chain uses TRBV3-1 (or the pseudogene TRBV3-2) with TRBJ1-4; 7 positions agree with TRBD1. Germline loops: CDR1 LGHDT, CDR2 YNNKEL (reference sequence). The CDR3 extends over 14 amino acids. V trimming: 9 bases; J trimming: 0 bases; junction bases outside the gene matches: 4. The CDR3 loop reads CASRQGSTNEKLFF. The CDR3 region has the DNA TGTGCCAGTCGACAGGGCTCAACTAATGAAAAACTGTTTTTT.

This clone was recorded a few times. This chain links TRBV19 with TRBJ1-1; tentative D call: TRBD1 (6 bases). The CDR3 has 16 residues. V lost 7 bases and J 3 bases, leaving 21 bases between the germline ends. Germline V gene data show CDR1 as LNHDA and CDR2 as SQIVND (reference sequence). CDR3 nucleotide sequence: TGTGCCAGTACCAAAGGTGGGGGGGCTCTGGACACTGAAGCTTTCTTT. Amino acid sequence: CASTKGGGALDTEAFF.

The chain joins TRBV2 to TRBJ2-7; TRBD1 or TRBD2 may be the D gene (6 bases each). This CDR3 has 13 amino acids. Trimming pared 3 bases from V and 6 bases from J, leaving 12 bases between. Germline values: CDR1 SNHLY, CDR2 FYNNEI. The DNA for the CDR3 is TGTGCCAGCAGTGAGGAGGGGGTGGGCGAGCAGTACTTC. This codes for CASSEEGVGEQYF.

The rearrangement uses TRBV4-3 and TRBJ2-2; 10 nucleotides align to TRBD1. Germline trimming cut 0 bases from V and 5 bases from J; bases unmatched to any gene: 9. The germline gives CDR1 LGHNA, CDR2 YSLEER. The CDR3 loop spans 18 amino acids. The DNA of the CDR3 is TGCGCCAGCAGCCAAGATCCGACAGGGGGCGCGTGGACCGGGGAGCTGTTTTTT. Amino acids: CASSQDPTGGAWTGELFF.

The V gene is TRBV6-2 or TRBV6-3, the J gene TRBJ1-2; D is ambiguous. The V gene's germline CDR1 is MNHEY and CDR2 SVGEGT. Deletions cut 5 bases from V and 8 bases from J, with 15 bases between. The CDR3 has 13 amino acids. This CDR3 is CASSRTAVVGYTF. The CDR3 DNA is TGTGCCAGCAGTAGGACTGCCGTAGTAGGCTACACCTTC.

This CDR3 is CASTRGSKNIQYF. The DNA of the CDR3 is TGTGCCAGCACGAGGGGTTCCAAAAACATTCAGTACTTC. This chain uses TRBV2 with TRBJ2-4; tentatively, D is TRBD1 or TRBD2 (5 bases each). Trimming took off 7 bases at V and 2 bases at J, with 9 bases between the two ends. CDR3 length: 13 amino acids. Germline V gives CDR1 SNHLY, CDR2 FYNNEI. The full variable domain, with the rest looked up from reference TRBV2 and TRBJ2-4, is EPEVTQTPSHQVTQMGQEVILRCVPISNHLYFYWYRQILGQKVEFLVSFYNNEISEKSEIFDDQFSVERPDGSNFTLKIRSTKLEDSAMYFCASTRGSKNIQYFGAGTRLSVL.

V gene TRBV28 combines with J gene TRBJ2-2; D is perhaps TRBD1 (5 bases). The V gene's germline CDR1 is MDHEN and CDR2 SYDVKM. V gave up 2 bases and J gave up 7 bases, with 8 bases separating them. This CDR3 is built from 13 residues. The CDR3 sequence is CASSLQGYGELFF. The CDR3 bases are TGTGCCAGCAGTTTACAGGGATACGGGGAGCTGTTTTTT.

V and J are TRBV28 and TRBJ2-5, with 9 nucleotides matching TRBD2. Germline-derived CDR1 and CDR2 are MDHEN and SYDVKM. The CDR3 totals 18 residues. V gave up 4 bases and J gave up 5 bases; unmatched junction bases: 17. Here the CDR3 DNA reads TGTGCCAGCAGTTCCCGTAAGGCGGGAGGGCTCCGCCCGGAGACCCAGTACTTC. It is translated as CASSSRKAGGLRPETQYF.

V and J are TRBV11-2 and TRBJ1-4; D is uncertain. The germline gives CDR1 SGHAT, CDR2 FQNNGV. CDR3 length: 12 residues. Trimming shortened V by 1 base and J by 8 bases, and 5 bases separated the two germline ends. The DNA for the CDR3 is TGTGCCAGCAGCTTAGTCGGCGAAAAACTGTTTTTT. Its protein is CASSLVGEKLFF.

The V call is TRBV6-5, the J call TRBJ2-3; the D is unclear. Trimming pared 6 bases from V and 6 bases from J, leaving 7 bases between. The CDR3 loop spans 11 amino acids. Per germline, CDR1 MNHEY and CDR2 SVGAGI. DNA for the CDR3: TGTGCCAGCAGGCTCGGGGATACGCAGTATTTT. This sequence encodes CASRLGDTQYF.

This clone was recorded a few times. The V and J genes are TRBV11-2 and TRBJ2-6, with TRBD1 matching 7 bases. The CDR3 is made up of 19 amino acids. Germline-derived CDR1 and CDR2 are SGHAT and FQNNGV. Losses at the gene ends were 1 base for V and 3 bases for J; bases not matched to a gene: 12. CDR3 in amino acids: CASSLVSYRGRGGANVLTF. The CDR3 nucleotides are TGTGCCAGCAGCTTAGTCTCCTACAGGGGCCGAGGTGGGGCCAACGTCCTGACTTTC.

This chain connects TRBV4-3 to TRBJ2-1, with D perhaps matching TRBD1 or TRBD2 (6 bases each). V was shortened by 0 bases and J by 0 bases, with 15 bases between the two germline ends. The CDR3 spans 18 residues. Germline CDR1 and CDR2: LGHNA and YSLEER. The CDR3 DNA sequence: TGCGCCAGCAGCCAAGATAGGGGGGAAGCCAGCTCCTACAATGAGCAGTTCTTC. This translates into CASSQDRGEASSYNEQFF.

The V call is TRBV7-9, the J call TRBJ2-2; 8 bases are shared with TRBD2. V was pared by 9 bases and J by 6 bases, with 9 bases of the junction left unmatched. CDR3 length equals 14 residues. Germline assignment: CDR1 SEHNR and CDR2 FQNEAQ (reference sequence). DNA of the CDR3: TGTGCCAGAAGCGGGGGTTTGTCGTCCGGGGAGCTGTTTTTT. This translates into CARSGGLSSGELFF.

The count of this clone is one. This chain joins TRBV6-5 and TRBJ1-1; TRBD1 is a possible D gene (5 bases). Germline V gene lookup returns CDR1 MNHEY and CDR2 SVGAGI. The length of the CDR3 is 14 residues. V was cut by 6 bases and J by 3 bases, with 14 bases left in between. CDR3 in DNA: TGTGCCAGCAGGACATTCGGAGGGGACACTGAAGCTTTCTTT. This sequence encodes CASRTFGGDTEAFF.

This clone was observed a few times. This chain connects TRBV3-1 (or the pseudogene TRBV3-2) to TRBJ2-3; 8 positions match TRBD2. From germline, CDR1 is LGHDT and CDR2 YNNKEL (reference sequence). The CDR3 loop spans 18 amino acids. V lost 0 bases, J lost 4 bases, and 12 bases stayed unmatched. CDR3 sequence reads: CASSQEFAGGLGPDTQYF. The DNA of the CDR3 is TGTGCCAGCAGCCAAGAGTTCGCGGGGGGCCTCGGCCCAGATACGCAGTATTTT.

This sequence joins TRBV18 and TRBJ1-6, with 9 nucleotides matching TRBD1. The trim removed 4 bases at V and 5 bases at J, leaving 6 bases unmatched. From germline, CDR1 is KGHSH and CDR2 LQKENI. The CDR3 has 16 residues. CDR3 residues: CASSQQGANDNSPLHF. The CDR3, as DNA: TGTGCCAGCTCACAACAGGGGGCGAACGATAATTCACCCCTCCACTTT.

The genes are TRBV6-5 and TRBJ2-7; the D is unclear. The CDR3 is 15 residues long. Germline V gene sequence: CDR1 MNHEY, CDR2 SVGAGI. With 6 bases removed from V and 7 bases from J, the gap between germline ends came to 22 bases. The CDR3 loop reads CASRALGILVGEQYF. CDR3 DNA sequence: TGTGCCAGCAGAGCCTTGGGGATCCTTGTTGGGGAGCAGTACTTC.

The chain carries TRBV4-1 and TRBJ2-3; possibly TRBD1 or TRBD2 for D (5 bases each). Trimming pared 0 bases from V and 4 bases from J, leaving 14 bases between. Germline CDR1 and CDR2: MGHRA and YSYEKL. The length of the CDR3 is 16 residues. The CDR3 region is CASSQDVGVGADTQYF. In DNA form, the CDR3 reads TGCGCCAGCAGCCAAGATGTAGGGGTGGGAGCAGATACGCAGTATTTT.

V and J are TRBV14 and TRBJ2-5; no clear D gene. The V end was cut by 4 bases, the J end by 0 bases, with 3 bases between. This CDR3 is 12 amino acids long. Germline V gene data show CDR1 as SGHDN and CDR2 as FVKESK. This chain's CDR3 is CASSLNQETQYF. DNA for the CDR3: TGTGCCAGCAGCCTAAACCAAGAGACCCAGTACTTC.

V usage is TRBV5-6 and J usage is TRBJ2-7; 7 bases map to TRBD1. Looked up from germline, CDR1 is SGHDT and CDR2 is YYEEEE. The CDR3 has 16 amino acids. Germline trimming cut 2 bases from V and 3 bases from J; bases unmatched to any gene: 11. The CDR3 sequence: CASSFVVGGEDYEQYF. The CDR3 DNA follows: TGTGCCAGCAGCTTCGTTGTAGGGGGCGAGGACTACGAGCAGTACTTC.

This clone is a singleton in its sample. This chain uses TRBV7-9 with TRBJ2-7; 7 bases are shared with TRBD2. Germline-derived CDR1 and CDR2 are SEHNR and FQNEAQ (reference sequence). The CDR3 is made up of 15 amino acids. V was clipped by 4 bases and J by 7 bases; unmatched bases: 13. CDR3 residues: CASSWLGGRTGEQYF. The CDR3 region has the DNA TGTGCCAGCAGCTGGTTGGGGGGGAGAACTGGAGAGCAGTACTTC.

V and J are TRBV30 and TRBJ2-5; the D gene is possibly TRBD1 (6 bases). Between the trimmed V and J ends, which lost 5 bases and 5 bases, there was a span of 9 bases. Germline V gene sequence: CDR1 GTSNPN, CDR2 SVGIG (reference sequence). The CDR3 is made up of 11 amino acids. The CDR3 nucleotides read TGTGCCTGGGTTAGGGGGGAGACCCAGTACTTC. This encodes CAWVRGETQYF.

The chain joins TRBV5-1 to TRBJ2-2, with no clear D. Germline CDR1 is SGHRS and CDR2 is YFSETQ. V lost 4 bases and J 1 base, leaving 11 bases between the germline ends. This CDR3 is built from 15 residues. The DNA for the CDR3 is TGCGCCAGCAGCCTCCGTGAAGGGAACACCGGGGAGCTGTTTTTT. This translates into CASSLREGNTGELFF.

V usage is TRBV29-1 and J usage is TRBJ2-2, with a weak D call TRBD2 (7 bases). Between the trimmed V and J ends, which lost 7 bases and 3 bases, there was a span of 15 bases. Germline CDR1 reads SQVTM; CDR2 reads ANQGSEA. The CDR3 runs 14 residues. CDR3 in DNA: TGCAGCGCCGAAGGGGGGGCGGACACCGGGGAGCTGTTTTTT. It codes for CSAEGGADTGELFF.

V usage is TRBV21-1 and J usage is TRBJ2-3; TRBD1 reflects the table's D call only, with no check against the DNA. TRBV21-1 is reported as a pseudogene. The CDR3 covers 21 residues. CDR3 region: CASSKKYAWGPRDRLGDTQYF. Here the CDR3 DNA reads TGTGCCAGCAGCAAAAAGTATGCGTGGGGGCCCCGGGACAGGTTAGGTGATACGCAGTATTTT.

For this clone: The junction does not match germline at one end; this may be a read error. The chain couples TRBV28 to TRBJ2-1; D is ambiguous. Germline V gene lookup returns CDR1 MDHEN and CDR2 SYDVKM. This CDR3 region has 11 residues. The CDR3 loop reads CATSGVGEQFF. The CDR3 DNA is TGTGCCACCAGTGGCGTGGGTGAGCAGTTCTTC. The entire variable domain, with the rest obtained from reference TRBV28 and TRBJ2-1, is as follows: DVKVTQSSRYLVKRTGEKVFLECVQDMDHENMFWYRQDPGLGLRLIYFSYDVKMKEKGDIPEGYSVSREKKERFSLILESASTNQTSMYLCATSGVGEQFFGPGTRLTVL.

A few counts support this clone. The chain carries TRBV6-1 and TRBJ1-1; no clear D gene. The CDR3 contains 13 residues. V lost 2 bases and J 4 bases, leaving 8 bases between the germline ends. The germline V gene encodes CDR1 MNHNS and CDR2 SASEGT. In DNA, the CDR3 is TGTGCCAGCAGTGAATTGAGGGTCACTGAAGCTTTCTTT. This gives the protein CASSELRVTEAFF.

This chain uses TRBV6-5 with TRBJ2-3; possibly TRBD2 for D (5 bases). Trimming took 5 bases from V and 0 from J, leaving 9 bases between them. The length of the CDR3 is 14 residues. Looked up from germline, CDR1 is MNHEY and CDR2 is SVGAGI. CDR3 region: CASSPGVSTDTQYF. The CDR3, as DNA: TGTGCCAGCAGTCCCGGGGTGAGCACAGATACGCAGTATTTT.

The rearrangement uses TRBV12-5 and TRBJ1-2; no definite D call. The V end was cut by 5 bases, the J end by 2 bases, with 6 bases between. The length of the CDR3 is 12 residues. Germline CDR1 LGHNT, CDR2 FRNRAP. Written as DNA, the CDR3 is TGTGCTAGTGGTCTGGGAAACTATGGCTACACCTTC. Translated, it gives CASGLGNYGYTF.

The chain links TRBV4-1 to TRBJ2-3; 8 positions match TRBD2. CDR1 is MGHRA and CDR2 is YSYEKL in the germline V gene. The CDR3 runs 15 residues. V shed 0 bases and J 5 bases; nucleotides not matched to a gene: 4. DNA for the CDR3: TGCGCCAGCAGCCAAGACCCACTAGCGGAAGATACGCAGTATTTT. Its translation is CASSQDPLAEDTQYF.

DNA of the CDR3: TGTGCCAGTAGTCCGTCGGACAGCCTCTCCTACGAGCAGTACTTC. Translating it yields CASSPSDSLSYEQYF. V is TRBV19 and J is TRBJ2-7; possibly TRBD1 for D (6 bases). The CDR3 has 15 residues. V gave up 5 bases and J gave up 0 bases, with 14 bases separating them. Germline V gives CDR1 LNHDA, CDR2 SQIVND (reference sequence).